The 29 T cell receptor beta chains listed next were all sequenced from one sample in a study of OX40 agonist ivuxolimab in advanced cancers. Here immunoSEQ multiplex PCR was the method, and the copy in TCRdb shows in-frame clones only, minus some. This sample yields approximately 88,000 clones, of which roughly 90% are seen a single time; 0.6% to 0.9% belongs to the top ten. The starting material was CD4+ or CD8+ T cells sorted from blood, obtained in a trial of the OX40 agonist ivuxolimab. The receptor source for this set is an adult with an advanced solid tumor such as melanoma, head and neck, liver or kidney cancer.

This chain connects TRBV6-1 to TRBJ1-2; TRBD1 is a possible D gene (5 bases). Germline V CDR1 and CDR2: MNHNS, SASEGT. Trimming took 1 base from V and 4 from J, leaving 13 bases between them. The CDR3 contains 15 residues. This CDR3 reads CASSEEVDRGYGYTF. The CDR3 nucleotides are TGTGCCAGCAGTGAAGAGGTGGATAGGGGCTATGGCTACACCTTC.

The CDR3 nucleotides are TGTGCCAGCACCCTACTAGGAAGGGGGGAGTTCTTC. It translates to CASTLLGRGEFF. This chain connects TRBV6-1 to TRBJ2-1; D is perhaps TRBD1 or TRBD2 (6 bases each). Germline loops: CDR1 MNHNS, CDR2 SASEGT. The CDR3 runs 12 residues. Trimming took 7 bases from V and 14 from J, leaving 18 bases between them.

As for this clone: A junction end diverges from the germline sequence, so it may reflect a read error. V and J are TRBV11-2 and TRBJ2-5; 9 bases fit TRBD2. The CDR3 totals 13 residues. Looked up from germline, CDR1 is SGHAT and CDR2 is FQNNGV. Written as DNA, the CDR3 is TGTGCCAGCAGCTTAGGAATAGCGGGAGCCCGGCACTTC. This sequence encodes CASSLGIAGARHF.

Only one count was recorded for this clone. The chain is built from TRBV6-5 and TRBJ1-2; D remains unclear. The CDR3 covers 14 residues. The V gene's germline CDR1 is MNHEY and CDR2 SVGAGI. Trimming took 0 bases from V and 2 from J, leaving 7 bases between them. The CDR3 protein is CASSYSRGNYGYTF. CDR3 DNA: TGTGCCAGCAGTTACTCTAGAGGGAACTATGGCTACACCTTC.

V and J are TRBV19 and TRBJ1-1; 8 nucleotides line up with TRBD1. The CDR3 runs 15 residues. V shed 6 bases, J shed 6 bases, and the junction held 12 bases outside the gene matches. The germline CDR1 and CDR2 sequences are LNHDA and SQIVND (reference sequence). This chain's CDR3 is CASSGNRGGDAEAFF. The CDR3 coding sequence is TGTGCCAGTAGCGGAAACAGGGGGGGCGACGCTGAAGCTTTCTTT.

In its sample, this clone was seen once. The V call is TRBV27, the J call TRBJ1-4, with 8 bases that match TRBD1. Germline-derived CDR1 and CDR2 are MNHEY and SMNVEV (reference sequence). J was trimmed by 7 bases and V by 5 bases; bases with no gene match: 9. The CDR3 totals 15 residues. This CDR3 is CASSLRTGKSEKLFF. Written as DNA, the CDR3 is TGTGCCAGCAGTCTCCGGACAGGGAAGTCTGAAAAACTGTTTTTT.

This clone was picked up many times. V is TRBV30 and J is TRBJ1-1, with no clear D. Trimming removed 2 bases from V and 2 bases from J, with 12 bases in between. The CDR3 has 14 amino acids. CDR1 and CDR2 (germline): GTSNPN, SVGIG (reference sequence). The CDR3 is CAWSFNSINTEAFF. For the CDR3, the DNA is TGTGCCTGGAGTTTTAACAGTATAAACACTGAAGCTTTCTTT.

This chain joins TRBV7-8 and TRBJ1-2; unclear D gene. Germline CDR1 reads SGHVS; CDR2 reads FQNEAQ. The CDR3 totals 12 residues. V was shortened by 0 bases and J by 8 bases, with 7 bases between the two germline ends. This chain's CDR3 is CASSLARGGYTF. CDR3 nucleotide sequence: TGTGCCAGCAGCTTAGCGAGAGGAGGCTACACCTTC.

The genes are TRBV9 and TRBJ2-1; D remains unclear. Germline V CDR1 and CDR2: SGDLS, YYNGEE. This CDR3 is built from 15 residues. Trimming removed 0 bases at V and 4 bases at J, with 11 bases between. This chain's CDR3 is CASSVGSQVYNEQFF. Here the CDR3 DNA reads TGTGCCAGCAGCGTAGGTTCGCAGGTTTACAATGAGCAGTTCTTC.

V gene TRBV19 combines with J gene TRBJ2-1; no reliable D call. V was trimmed by 2 bases and J by 5 bases, leaving 7 bases between them. The germline V gene has CDR1 LNHDA and CDR2 SQIVND (reference sequence). The CDR3 consists of 13 residues. The chain's CDR3 is CASSIRRDNEQFF. Here the CDR3 DNA reads TGTGCCAGTAGTATAAGAAGAGACAATGAGCAGTTCTTC.

V and J are TRBV2 and TRBJ1-1; D is ambiguous. Germline V gene lookup returns CDR1 SNHLY and CDR2 FYNNEI. The CDR3 contains 13 residues. V lost 2 bases and J 3 bases, leaving 7 bases between the germline ends. The DNA of the CDR3 is TGTGCCAGCAGTGAATCGTTGGACACTGAAGCTTTCTTT. Protein product: CASSESLDTEAFF.

V and J are TRBV10-3 and TRBJ2-7; D unresolved. The CDR3 sequence is 16 residues long. V was shortened by 4 bases and J by 1 base, with 17 bases between the two germline ends. The germline CDR1 and CDR2 sequences are ENHRY and SYGVKD. The CDR3 DNA sequence: TGTGCCATCAGTGGTGGTGTGACGAGAAGATCCTACGAGCAGTACTTC. Protein product: CAISGGVTRRSYEQYF.

This rearrangement joins TRBV27 to TRBJ2-7; TRBD1 or TRBD2 may be the D gene (5 bases each). The CDR3 extends over 12 amino acids. Trimming stripped 5 bases from V and 11 bases from J, with 16 bases between. Germline CDR1 reads MNHEY; CDR2 reads SMNVEV (reference sequence). CDR3 in amino acids: CASSRGRGVEYF. CDR3 DNA: TGTGCCAGCAGTCGGGGAAGGGGAGTCGAGTACTTC.

The V gene is TRBV5-1, the J gene TRBJ2-5; D is unclear. The CDR3 loop spans 12 amino acids. Germline values: CDR1 SGHRS, CDR2 YFSETQ. Trimming removed 5 bases at V and 4 bases at J, with 9 bases between. The CDR3 reads CASSQMAETQYF. CDR3 nucleotides: TGCGCCAGCAGTCAGATGGCAGAGACCCAGTACTTC.

The chain is built from TRBV5-4 and TRBJ2-1; TRBD2 matches at 7 bases. The CDR3 contains 15 residues. CDR1 and CDR2 from the germline V gene are SGHNT and YYREEE (reference sequence). The trim removed 0 bases at V and 8 bases at J, leaving 8 bases unmatched. The chain's CDR3 is CASSLARGVVDEQFF. The CDR3 coding sequence is TGTGCCAGCAGCTTGGCCCGGGGGGTGGTAGATGAGCAGTTCTTC.

The J gene is TRBJ1-5, the V gene TRBV7-2, with D perhaps TRBD1 (6 bases). V was pared by 3 bases and J by 4 bases, with 10 bases between. This CDR3 has 14 amino acids. Germline assignment: CDR1 SGHTA and CDR2 FQGNSA. This CDR3 is CASSLGGANQPQHF. The CDR3 DNA reads TGTGCCAGCAGCTTGGGGGGCGCGAATCAGCCCCAGCATTTT.

This chain links TRBV18 with TRBJ2-7; D is ambiguous. The germline V and J ends were trimmed by 5 bases and 3 bases, with 14 bases remaining between them. The V gene's germline CDR1 is KGHSH and CDR2 LQKENI. CDR3 size: 14 residues. CDR3 sequence reads: CASSSAGLYYEQYF. CDR3 coding DNA: TGTGCCAGCTCAAGCGCCGGCCTCTACTACGAGCAGTACTTC.

The chain employs TRBV30 and TRBJ1-6; D is perhaps TRBD1 (6 bases). The CDR3 totals 16 residues. Germline V gene data show CDR1 as GTSNPN and CDR2 as SVGIG (reference sequence). Trimming took 7 bases from V and 5 from J, leaving 21 bases between them. The chain's CDR3 is CAYRGIQGGNNSPLHF. In DNA, the CDR3 is TGTGCCTATCGGGGAATACAGGGAGGAAATAATTCACCCCTCCACTTT.

The chain links TRBV19 to TRBJ1-2, with D unclear. The CDR3 spans 15 residues. CDR1 is LNHDA, CDR2 SQIVND, per germline (reference sequence). Trimming left V 2 bases short and J 8 bases short, with 18 bases between. The DNA for the CDR3 is TGTGCCAGTAGTATAAGAGGCGGAATCGGAGGCGGCTACACCTTC. Amino acid sequence: CASSIRGGIGGGYTF.

The gene calls are TRBV9 and TRBJ1-1; 7 nucleotides line up with TRBD1. The junction had 4 bases not matched to a gene; V was cut back by 4 bases and J by 1 base. There are 14 residues in the CDR3. Germline loops: CDR1 SGDLS, CDR2 YYNGEE. CDR3 residues: CASSSGGANTEAFF. The CDR3 DNA reads TGTGCCAGCAGCTCAGGGGGAGCGAACACTGAAGCTTTCTTT.

The gene calls are TRBV5-4 and TRBJ2-5; D perhaps matches TRBD1 (5 bases). V was shortened by 4 bases and J by 6 bases, with 13 bases between the two germline ends. Germline V lookup: CDR1 SGHNT, CDR2 YYREEE (reference sequence). This CDR3 region has 13 residues. CDR3 nucleotide sequence: TGTGCCAGCAGCCCTCTTTCAGGGAAGACCCAGTACTTC. It is translated as CASSPLSGKTQYF. The full variable domain, its missing parts supplied by reference TRBV5-4 and TRBJ2-5, is ETGVTQSPTHLIKTRGQQVTLRCSSQSGHNTVSWYQQALGQGPQFIFQYYREEENGRGNFPPRFSGLQFPNYSSELNVNALELDDSALYLCASSPLSGKTQYFGPGTRLLVL.

The V and J genes are TRBV6-5 and TRBJ2-5; TRBD2 matches at 10 bases. With the DNA end fitting TRBJ2-7 better, the J assignment may be wrong. This CDR3 has 13 amino acids. Per the germline V gene, CDR1 is MNHEY and CDR2 is SVGAGI. CDR3: CASSRAGGREQYF. Here the CDR3 DNA reads TGTGCCAGCAGTCGAGCGGGAGGGCGCGAGCAGTACTTC.

The chain employs TRBV7-3 and TRBJ1-1; tentative D call: TRBD1 (5 bases). CDR3 length: 13 amino acids. V lost 6 bases and J lost 3, with 11 bases in between. CDR1 and CDR2 (germline): SGHTA, FQGTGA. CDR3 loop: CASSRLGDTEAFF. In nucleotides, the CDR3 is TGTGCCAGCAGTCGATTGGGGGACACTGAAGCTTTCTTT. The full variable domain, with the rest looked up from reference TRBV7-3 and TRBJ1-1, is GAGVSQTPSNKVTEKGKYVELRCDPISGHTALYWYRQSLGQGPEFLIYFQGTGAADDSGLPNDRFFAVRPEGSVSTLKIQRTERGDSAVYLCASSRLGDTEAFFGQGTRLTVV.

Details on this clone: An end of the junction does not agree with germline; a read error may underlie this. The V call is TRBV23-1, the J call TRBJ1-1; D remains ambiguous. TRBV23-1 is an ORF for which the function is uncertain. The CDR3 consists of 14 residues. CDR3 residues: CASSHRSQYTKAFF. Written as DNA, the CDR3 is TGCGCCAGCAGTCATCGCTCGCAGTACACTAAAGCTTTCTTT.

The CDR3 DNA follows: TGCAGCGTTGGGGTTGCTGGGGCCAACGTCCTGACTTTC. Translating gives CSVGVAGANVLTF. The chain recombines TRBV29-1 with TRBJ2-6, with D hard to call. Germline loops: CDR1 SQVTM, CDR2 ANQGSEA. V shed 4 bases and J shed 2 bases, with 6 bases lying between them. CDR3 length: 13 residues.

This chain links TRBV5-4 with TRBJ1-2; D remains unclear. CDR1 and CDR2 (germline): SGHNT, YYREEE (reference sequence). The V gene lost 4 bases and the J gene lost 2 bases, with 9 bases spanning the gap. CDR3 length: 13 amino acids. CDR3 sequence (DNA): TGTGCCAGCAGCAGGAACTCCAACTATGGCTACACCTTC. This translates into CASSRNSNYGYTF.

The chain joins TRBV2 to TRBJ1-1; TRBD1 matches 7 bases. Losses at the gene ends were 11 bases for V and 4 bases for J; bases not matched to a gene: 13. This CDR3 has 14 residues. Per the germline V gene, CDR1 is SNHLY and CDR2 is FYNNEI. Here the CDR3 reads CASNGGRGATEAFF. As DNA, the CDR3 is TGTGCCTCCAACGGGGGCAGGGGGGCCACTGAAGCTTTCTTT.

The V and J genes are TRBV29-1 and TRBJ1-1; unclear D gene. The V end lost 3 bases, the J end lost 0 bases, and 8 bases lay between the germline ends. The CDR3 covers 13 residues. CDR1 SQVTM and CDR2 ANQGSEA come from the germline V gene. In DNA form, the CDR3 reads TGCAGCGTTGACAGCCCCGTGAACACTGAAGCTTTCTTT. Translated, it gives CSVDSPVNTEAFF.

The chain uses TRBV30 and TRBJ1-5; no clear D. With 2 bases removed from V and 5 bases from J, the gap between germline ends came to 16 bases. Germline CDR1 is GTSNPN and CDR2 is SVGIG (reference sequence). This CDR3 has 15 amino acids. The CDR3 sequence: CAWSKGSGVDQPQHF. The DNA of the CDR3 is TGTGCCTGGAGTAAAGGCTCCGGGGTCGATCAGCCCCAGCATTTT.